What follows is one T cell receptor (beta chain) and its context. There is no known antigen for this receptor. The sample holds no much larger clone one base away, and base qualities are not on file. Flow cytometry had shown CD8+CD57+ cell expansion in the patients selected for sequencing. Severe acquired aplastic anemia was diagnosed in all patients according to International Study of Aplastic Anemia and Agranulocytosis and Camitta criteria. Patients had received no therapy at the time of blood sampling. In this study, sorted CD4+ and CD8+ T cells from the blood of healthy subjects and of severe aplastic anemia patients had their TCR repertoires deep-sequenced. In the USA, patient enrollment took place under clinicaltrials.gov protocols 00001620, 01623167, 00001397, 00071045, 00081523 and 00961064. Ficoll-Paque density gradient centrifugation was used to isolate peripheral blood mononuclear cells. CD4+ and CD8+ T cells were sorted by FACS or magnetic beads before DNA extraction.

V is clipped by 5 bases and J by 4 bases, and the sequence between their germline boundaries is 15 bases long. For CDR1 and CDR2, the germline V gene lists MDHEN and SYDVKM. Measured from the cysteine to the phenylalanine, the CDR3 is 14 residues long. The entry retains the CDR3 DNA only, 42 bases that are in frame from base 1. This entry comes from a study of CD8+CD57+ T cells in acquired aplastic anemia (dated by TCRdb to the late 2010s). A note on the overall study: DNA extracted from sorted CD4+ and CD8+ cells had a mean of roughly 3.4 ug, with a range of about 0.2 to 30 ug. A CD8+CD57+ expansion meant a frequency higher than the mean frequency seen in healthy subjects. What the authors observed across the whole study: Between patients and healthy controls, no significant difference in CD8+ Simpson's diversity was found (P=0.060). Around 30 CD8+ CDR3 sequences were shared between patients and controls but appeared highly expressed in patients and within their immunodominant clones.

Genomic DNA served as template for TCR beta VDJ combination and CDR3 sequence profiling. An Illumina HiSeq 2000 was the platform used for TCR repertoire sequencing. As for the original processing: TRBV/TRBJ rearrangement plots, CDR3 size and DJ length profiles, and Simpson's diversity index were used to evaluate the repertoires. The most abundant DNA sequence in the deep sequencing data was taken as the immunodominant clone. CDR3 amino acid sequences were screened for sharing across subjects and were compared with published repertoires and the VDJdb database. TCRdb handled the public reads itself, with Q25 trimming in fastp and clone calling in MiXCR, and kept productive beta chains. Under each unique CDR3 protein, matching rows form one entry showing the most common genes and DNA. Clone size and V and J calls follow TCRdb, not the original study. A total of 200,000 to 250,000 distinct CDR3 sequences appear in this sample, about 44% of them only once. The ten largest clones capture over 7.5% of the sample.

This TCR derives from a human donor with aplastic anemia. Rearrangement joined TRBV28 to TRBJ2-7; the D gene is not confidently resolved. Specimen: sorted CD4+, CD8+, or CD8+CD57+ T cells (not recorded which) from PBMCs. Here is the DNA: TGTGCCAGCAGTCCCACAAGGGATTTGTACGAGCAGTACTTC. This is translated as CASSPTRDLYEQYF.